The clone carrying this T cell receptor (beta chain) has a count of ten or more. Its specificity is not known. The record originates from a study of tumor and adjacent non-tumor tissue in lung cancer. Study-wide findings and caveats: Higher tumor TCR diversity was associated with shorter survival. TCR diversity was significantly greater in tumor than normal lung tissue.

TCRbeta libraries were built with three rounds of nested PCR, modified from ARM-PCR. MiXCR was run by TCRdb on the multiplex PCR reads, yielding one entry per CDR3 protein. The sample contains under 100,000 distinct CDR3 sequences, under 70% of which appear only once. No cell sorting was done before RNA was extracted from the tissue. The TCR comes from an older woman with non-small cell lung cancer. The sequenced sample consisted of lung tumor tissue.

CDR3 sequence: CASSLIAESEQYF. CDR3 sequence (DNA): TGTGCCAGCAGCTTAATCGCAGAGAGCGAGCAGTACTTC. V and J are TRBV11-1 and TRBJ2-7; D unclear. CDR3 length: 13 residues. V was cut by 2 bases and J by 6 bases, with 11 bases left in between. From germline, CDR1 is SGHAT and CDR2 FQDESV (reference sequence). Full variable domain (missing parts from reference TRBV11-1 and TRBJ2-7): EAEVAQSPRYKITEKSQAVAFWCDPISGHATLYWYRQILGQGPELLVQFQDESVVDDSQLPKDRFSAERLKGVDSTLKIQPAELGDSAMYLCASSLIAESEQYFGPGTRLTVT.